This T cell receptor beta chain was recorded in a study of radiation and T cells in renal cell carcinoma (TCRdb year 2020). Study-wide context: Samples came from a clinical trial, in which primary renal cell carcinomas received 15 Gy stereotactic body radiation therapy followed by nephrectomy 4 weeks later. TCR beta sequencing covered around 50 samples in total, comprising approximately 26 tumors and roughly 27 peripheral blood samples. Across all 50 or so samples, under 5 million unique CDR3 nucleotide sequences, encoding 2,658,974 unique CDR3 amino acid sequences, were identified. Points the paper makes about the study in general: Because pretreatment tumor biopsies were not available, the baseline intratumoral presence of clonotypes could not be determined. Effects of radiation dose or scheduling on the TCR repertoire could not be addressed with the single-armed trial design. Dynamics of the blood repertoire were not tracked past 4 weeks after treatment. Top tumor clonotypes rose in blood from baseline to 2 weeks post-radiation, then contracted by 4 weeks, suggesting transient expansion of tumor-resident clones.

This clone has only one observation. It has no known antigen specificity. Base qualities were left out, and no much larger clone turns up one base away. V is reduced by 6 bases and J by 0 bases, leaving a spacing of 15 bases between them. Inclusive of the bounding cysteine and phenylalanine, the CDR3 is 17 residues long. The read is trimmed to its CDR3 DNA, 51 bases read in frame from base 1. The germline V gene encodes CDR1 ENHRY and CDR2 SYGVKD. The sample's time point label is to be understood as: blood 2 weeks post-SBRT. Per the publication, the treatment or condition label means: 15 Gy SBRT to primary tumor, nephrectomy 4 weeks later. To follow tumor-enriched clonotypes, peripheral blood was collected serially from radiation-treated patients at baseline and again at 2 weeks and 4 weeks after SBRT. Every patient's renal cell carcinoma showed clear cell pathology. Genomic DNA for TCR sequencing was prepared using the QIAamp DNA Blood Mini Kit (Qiagen). Only samples passing all quality control checks were included in the analyses.

TCR beta libraries were generated from genomic DNA with the immunoSEQ kit, following the manufacturer's recommendations. Library preparation used a first multiplex PCR with proprietary primers, then a second PCR adding unique barcodes, with bead cleanups after each round. A positive control reaction and a negative control reaction, both provided in the kit, were run with every batch of samples. The final libraries were assessed on an Agilent 4200 TapeStation D1000 ScreenTape, pooled by volume, and quantified by qPCR. Sequencing ran on an Illumina NextSeq500 with a MidOutput 150-cycle cartridge, using 156 Read1 and 15 Index1 cycles with kit custom primers. The pooled library was loaded at 1.0 pM with 20% PhiX control spiked in. In the original analysis: Vendor-processed data were analyzed in R, with a clonotype defined as all T cells sharing the same CDR3 nucleotide sequence. In the clone abundance analyses, frequencies in each sample were normalized to that sample's 10,000 most abundant clones. Public T cell clones, which averaged fewer than five per sample, were removed prior to analysis. An abundance difference of at least 32-fold between compartments was the criterion for calling clonotypes tumor-enriched or baseline blood-enriched. A beta-binomial differential abundance model was applied to find clonotypes that expanded or contracted between blood time points. Tumor-blood repertoire similarity was measured with the Baroni-Urbani and Buser coefficient, and group comparisons used two-tailed Wilcoxon tests in R. In TCRdb, the immuneACCESS table is reduced to in-frame sequences with V and J assigned. These tables do not hold every clone; where another copy was compared, an unresolved V gene accounts for under half, and the others remain unexplained. D and trimming come from the DNA, and the V and J calls and clone size come from that table. The sample contains some 72,000 clones, 82% of them found a single time. Approximately 6% of the sample lies in the top ten.

Sequenced here: blood, sampled from a patient whose treatment included radiotherapy and nephrectomy. Recombination linked TRBV10-3 to TRBJ2-6, with TRBD1 as a weak D call on 6 bases. The clonotype was recovered from a man aged 60 to 69 with renal cell carcinoma. The CDR3: CAIRETGPSSGANVLTF. The nucleotides read TGTGCCATCAGAGAGACAGGTCCAAGCTCTGGGGCCAACGTCCTGACTTTC.